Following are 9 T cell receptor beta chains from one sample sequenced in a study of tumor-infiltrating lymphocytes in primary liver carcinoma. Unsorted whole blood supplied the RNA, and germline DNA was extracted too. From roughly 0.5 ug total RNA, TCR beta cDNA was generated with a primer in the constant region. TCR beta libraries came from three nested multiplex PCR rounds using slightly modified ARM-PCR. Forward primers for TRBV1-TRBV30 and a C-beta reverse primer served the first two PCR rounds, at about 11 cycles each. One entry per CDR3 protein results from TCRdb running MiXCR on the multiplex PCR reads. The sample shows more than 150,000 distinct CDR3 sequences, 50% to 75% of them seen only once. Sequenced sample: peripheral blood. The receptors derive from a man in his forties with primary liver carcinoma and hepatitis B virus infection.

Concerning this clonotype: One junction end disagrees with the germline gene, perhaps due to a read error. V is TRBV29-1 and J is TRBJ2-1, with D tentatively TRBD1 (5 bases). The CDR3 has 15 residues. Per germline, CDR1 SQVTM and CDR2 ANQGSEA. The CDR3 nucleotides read TGTATCGTGGGGCCTCCTTCCAGCTCCTGCAATGAGCAGTTCTTC. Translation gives CIVGPPSSSCNEQFF.

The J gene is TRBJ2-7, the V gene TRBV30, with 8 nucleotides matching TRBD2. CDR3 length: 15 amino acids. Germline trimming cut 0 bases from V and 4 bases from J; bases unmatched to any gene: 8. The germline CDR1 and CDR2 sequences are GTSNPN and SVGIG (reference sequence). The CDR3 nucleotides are TGTGCCTGGAGTGTTGGGACTAGGGGCGTTTACGAGCAGTACTTC. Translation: CAWSVGTRGVYEQYF.

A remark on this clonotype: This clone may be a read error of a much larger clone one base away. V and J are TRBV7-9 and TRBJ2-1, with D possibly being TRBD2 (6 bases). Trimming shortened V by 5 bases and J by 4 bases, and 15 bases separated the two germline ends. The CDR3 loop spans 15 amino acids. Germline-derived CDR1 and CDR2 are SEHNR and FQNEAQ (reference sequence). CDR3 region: CASSANEGRYNEQFF. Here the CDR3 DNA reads TGTGCCAGCAGCGCTAACGAGGGGAGGTACAATGAGCAGTTCTTC.

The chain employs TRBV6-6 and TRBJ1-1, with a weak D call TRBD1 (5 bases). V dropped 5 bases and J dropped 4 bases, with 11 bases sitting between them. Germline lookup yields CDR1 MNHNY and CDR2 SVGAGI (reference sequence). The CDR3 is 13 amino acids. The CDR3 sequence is CASSRQYGTEAFF. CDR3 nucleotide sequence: TGTGCCAGCAGTCGACAGTATGGCACTGAAGCTTTCTTT.

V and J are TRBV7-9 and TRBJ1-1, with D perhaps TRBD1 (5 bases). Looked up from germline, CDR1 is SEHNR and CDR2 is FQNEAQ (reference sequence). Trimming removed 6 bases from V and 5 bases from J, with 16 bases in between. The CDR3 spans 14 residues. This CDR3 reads CASRAVGGGTEAFF. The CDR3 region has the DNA TGTGCCAGCAGGGCCGTGGGCGGGGGTACTGAAGCTTTCTTT. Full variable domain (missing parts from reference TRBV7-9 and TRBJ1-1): DTGVSQNPRHKITKRGQNVTFRCDPISEHNRLYWYRQTLGQGPEFLTYFQNEAQLEKSRLLSDRFSAERPKGSFSTLEIQRTEQGDSAMYLCASRAVGGGTEAFFGQGTRLTVV.

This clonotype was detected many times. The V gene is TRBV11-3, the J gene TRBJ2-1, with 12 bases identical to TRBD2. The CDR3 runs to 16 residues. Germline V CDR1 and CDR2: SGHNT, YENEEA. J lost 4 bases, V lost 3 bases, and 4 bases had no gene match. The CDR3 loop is CASSLDGLAGYNEQFF. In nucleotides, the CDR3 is TGTGCCAGCAGCTTGGATGGACTAGCGGGGTACAATGAGCAGTTCTTC.

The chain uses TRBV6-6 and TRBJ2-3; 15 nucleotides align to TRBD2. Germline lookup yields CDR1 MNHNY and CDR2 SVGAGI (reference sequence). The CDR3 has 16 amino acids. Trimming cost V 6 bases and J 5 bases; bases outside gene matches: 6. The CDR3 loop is CASSQGLAGGGDTQYF. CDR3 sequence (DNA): TGTGCCAGCAGCCAGGGACTAGCGGGAGGTGGAGATACGCAGTATTTT.

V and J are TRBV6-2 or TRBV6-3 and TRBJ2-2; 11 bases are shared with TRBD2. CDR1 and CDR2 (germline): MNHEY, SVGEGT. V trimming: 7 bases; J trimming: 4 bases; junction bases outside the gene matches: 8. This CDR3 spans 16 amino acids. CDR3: CASIQLTSGTTGELFF. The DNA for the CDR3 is TGTGCCAGCATCCAGTTGACTAGCGGGACCACCGGGGAGCTGTTTTTT.

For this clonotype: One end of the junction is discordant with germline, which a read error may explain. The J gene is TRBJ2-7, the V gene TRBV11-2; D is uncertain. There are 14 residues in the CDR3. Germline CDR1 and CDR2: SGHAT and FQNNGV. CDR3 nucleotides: TGCACCAACAGCTTAACCGACGGAGCCTATGAGCAGTACTTC. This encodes CTNSLTDGAYEQYF.